This T cell receptor (beta chain) was captured by sequencing in a study of glioma-infiltrating T cells. This clonotype was counted a few times. TCR alpha and beta CDR3 regions were amplified from RNA using iRepertoire nested multiplex PCR. MiXCR, run by TCRdb on the multiplex PCR reads, gives a single entry per CDR3 protein. The data show about 190,000 distinct CDR3 sequences, over 25% seen once. Trimming stripped 4 bases from V and 3 bases from J, with 14 bases between. Germline CDR1 is KGHDR and CDR2 is SFDVKD. The CDR3 totals 15 residues. Sequences were obtained from glioma tissue, nonneoplastic brain tissue, or PBMCs (not recorded which). This sequence was found in a human donor with low-grade glioma or glioblastoma, undergoing nonglioma brain surgery, or in good health (not recorded which). The chain employs TRBV24-1 and TRBJ2-5, with D possibly being TRBD1 (5 bases). CDR3 sequence reads: CATSDPARGEETQYF. The DNA for the CDR3 is TGTGCCACCAGTGACCCTGCAAGGGGCGAAGAGACCCAGTACTTC.